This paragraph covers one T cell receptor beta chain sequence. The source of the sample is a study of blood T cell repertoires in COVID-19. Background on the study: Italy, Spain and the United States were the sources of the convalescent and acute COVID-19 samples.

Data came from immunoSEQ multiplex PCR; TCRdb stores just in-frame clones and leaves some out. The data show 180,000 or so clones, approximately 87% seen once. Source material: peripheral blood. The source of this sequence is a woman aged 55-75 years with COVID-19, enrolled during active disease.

The CDR3 sequence: CAWTGRSNQPQHF. The CDR3 region has the DNA TGTGCCTGGACAGGGAGGAGCAATCAGCCCCAGCATTTT. J is TRBJ1-5 and V is TRBV30, with D maybe TRBD1 (5 bases). The ends were cut back, 4 bases at V and 1 base at J, with 8 bases in the middle. The CDR3 has 13 amino acids. Per germline, CDR1 GTSNPN and CDR2 SVGIG (reference sequence).